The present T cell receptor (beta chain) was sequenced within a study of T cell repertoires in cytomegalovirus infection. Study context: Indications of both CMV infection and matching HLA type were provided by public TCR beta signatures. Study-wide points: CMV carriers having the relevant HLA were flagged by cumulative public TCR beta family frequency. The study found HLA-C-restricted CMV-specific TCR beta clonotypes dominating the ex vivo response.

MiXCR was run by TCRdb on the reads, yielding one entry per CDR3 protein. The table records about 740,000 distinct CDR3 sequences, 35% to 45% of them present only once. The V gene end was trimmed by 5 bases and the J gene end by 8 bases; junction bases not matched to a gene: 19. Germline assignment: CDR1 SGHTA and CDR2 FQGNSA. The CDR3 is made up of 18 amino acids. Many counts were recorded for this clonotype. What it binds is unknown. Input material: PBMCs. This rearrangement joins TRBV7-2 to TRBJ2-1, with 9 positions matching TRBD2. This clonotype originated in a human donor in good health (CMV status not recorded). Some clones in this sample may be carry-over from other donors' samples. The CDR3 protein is CASSPISPVAGGIDEQFF. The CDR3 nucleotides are TGTGCCAGCAGCCCCATTTCCCCGGTGGCGGGAGGGATCGATGAGCAGTTCTTC.